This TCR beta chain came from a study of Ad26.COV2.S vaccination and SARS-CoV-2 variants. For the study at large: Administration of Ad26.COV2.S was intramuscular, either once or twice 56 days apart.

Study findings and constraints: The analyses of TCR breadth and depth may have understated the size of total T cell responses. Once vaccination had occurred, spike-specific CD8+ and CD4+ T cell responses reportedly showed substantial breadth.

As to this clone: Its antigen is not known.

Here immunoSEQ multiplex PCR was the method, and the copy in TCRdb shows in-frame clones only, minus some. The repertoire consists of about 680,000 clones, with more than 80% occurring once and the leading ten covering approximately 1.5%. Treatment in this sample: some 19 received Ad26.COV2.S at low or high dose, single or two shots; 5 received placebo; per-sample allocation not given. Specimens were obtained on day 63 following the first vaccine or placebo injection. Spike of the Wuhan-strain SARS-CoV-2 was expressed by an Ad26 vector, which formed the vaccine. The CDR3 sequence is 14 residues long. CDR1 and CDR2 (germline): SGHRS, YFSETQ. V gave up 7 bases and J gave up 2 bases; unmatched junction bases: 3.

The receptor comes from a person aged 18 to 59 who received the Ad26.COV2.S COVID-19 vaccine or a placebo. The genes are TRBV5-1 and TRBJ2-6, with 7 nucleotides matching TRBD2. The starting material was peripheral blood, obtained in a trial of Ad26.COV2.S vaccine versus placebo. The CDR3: CASWGGAGANVLTF. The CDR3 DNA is TGCGCCAGCTGGGGAGGGGCTGGGGCCAACGTCCTGACTTTC.